A single sample is the source of the 21 T cell receptor beta chains below, sequenced in a study of T cells in Graves' hyperthyroidism and ophthalmopathy. TCR beta CDR3 regions were amplified from RNA transcripts. An initial round of RT-PCR targeting the TCR CDR3 relied on the HTBI primer set. Via MiXCR, TCRdb re-called the multiplex PCR reads, giving one row per CDR3 protein. The data contain under 700,000 distinct CDR3 sequences, approximately 15% of them seen just once; the ten biggest clones take up 15% to 20%. The sample taken for sequencing was blood. The receptors stem from a young woman with Graves' hyperthyroidism.

This clonotype was found many times. This chain links TRBV2 with TRBJ2-2; TRBD2 agrees at 7 bases. CDR1 is SNHLY and CDR2 is FYNNEI in the germline V gene. The CDR3 totals 15 residues. J was trimmed by 6 bases and V by 3 bases; bases with no gene match: 7. DNA of the CDR3: TGTGCCAGCAGTGAGGTCTGGGGGGGGTCCGGGGAGCTGTTTTTT. This encodes CASSEVWGGSGELFF.

This clonotype was recorded many times. CDR3 protein: CASGHRQGFPEAFF. In DNA form, the CDR3 reads TGTGCCAGCGGCCATCGACAGGGCTTCCCTGAAGCTTTCTTT. The chain is built from TRBV12-3 or TRBV12-4 and TRBJ1-1; 7 nucleotides agree with TRBD1. The trim removed 8 bases at V and 6 bases at J, leaving 12 bases unmatched. The CDR3 is 14 amino acids.

This clonotype showed up just a few times. The rearrangement uses TRBV6-2 or TRBV6-3 and TRBJ1-1; maybe TRBD1 (6 bases). Germline V gene data show CDR1 as MNHEY and CDR2 as SVGEGT. The CDR3 length is 16 residues. V was cut by 5 bases and J by 0 bases, with 16 bases left in between. The CDR3 DNA sequence: TGTGCCAGCAGTACCCGGGGGAGGGGGATGAACACTGAAGCTTTCTTT. Translating it yields CASSTRGRGMNTEAFF.

This clonotype occurred many times. The V and J genes are TRBV2 and TRBJ1-4; 10 nucleotides match TRBD1. V lost 1 base and J lost 8; bases outside the gene matches: 4. The CDR3 spans 15 residues. Germline CDR1 is SNHLY and CDR2 is FYNNEI. The CDR3 loop reads CASSEGDRGSEKLFF. CDR3 in DNA: TGTGCCAGCAGTGAAGGGGACAGGGGTAGCGAAAAACTGTTTTTT.

The chain uses TRBV25-1 and TRBJ2-1; tentative D call: TRBD1 (5 bases). The germline V gene has CDR1 MGHDK and CDR2 SYGVNS. Trimming left V 6 bases short and J 10 bases short, with 10 bases between. The CDR3 sequence is 11 residues long. CDR3 protein: CASRRAGEQFF. CDR3 coding DNA: TGTGCCAGCAGAAGAGCAGGGGAGCAGTTCTTC.

This clonotype was picked up many times. The chain is built from TRBV20-1 and TRBJ1-5; the D is unclear. The V gene's germline CDR1 is DFQATT and CDR2 SNEGSKA (reference sequence). V was clipped by 0 bases and J by 0 bases, with 15 bases between them. This CDR3 spans 17 amino acids. The CDR3 nucleotides read TGCAGTGCTAGAGATGAGGCAGGATTATATAGCAATCAGCCCCAGCATTTT. The encoded protein is CSARDEAGLYSNQPQHF.

Comment on this clonotype: One base away lies a much larger clone, so this may be a sequencing read error. V gene TRBV20-1 combines with J gene TRBJ2-3; D remains unclear. The V gene's germline CDR1 is DFQATT and CDR2 SNEGSKA (reference sequence). The CDR3 spans 10 residues. Deletions cut 8 bases from V and 2 bases from J, with 5 bases between. The CDR3 reads CSTTTDTQYF. Here the CDR3 DNA reads TGCAGTACTACCACAGATACGCAGTATTTT.

This clonotype was seen at least ten times. CDR3 sequence: CAWSIGSTDTQYF. In DNA form, the CDR3 reads TGTGCCTGGAGTATCGGGAGCACAGATACGCAGTATTTT. V usage is TRBV30 and J usage is TRBJ2-3; D is uncertain. In germline, CDR1 is GTSNPN, CDR2 SVGIG (reference sequence). This CDR3 has 13 residues. With 2 bases removed from V and 0 bases from J, the gap between germline ends came to 6 bases.

This clonotype was picked up a small number of times. The J gene is TRBJ1-2, the V gene TRBV6-2 or TRBV6-3; D is unclear. The CDR3 covers 15 residues. V was shortened by 0 bases and J by 4 bases, with 12 bases between the two germline ends. CDR1 is MNHEY, CDR2 SVGEGT, per germline. CDR3 region: CASSYSAVGGYGYTF. The CDR3, as DNA: TGTGCCAGCAGTTACTCGGCCGTTGGAGGCTATGGCTACACCTTC.

This clonotype was picked up many times. This rearrangement joins TRBV7-2 to TRBJ1-5; D is unclear. This CDR3 has 13 residues. With 2 bases removed from V and 5 bases from J, the gap between germline ends came to 7 bases. Germline V gene sequence: CDR1 SGHTA, CDR2 FQGNSA. As DNA, the CDR3 is TGTGCCAGCAGCTTATCCCTGGATCAGCCCCAGCATTTT. Its translation is CASSLSLDQPQHF.

In its sample, this clonotype was seen a few times. V and J are TRBV7-9 and TRBJ2-1; TRBD2 aligns across 7 bases. The germline V gene has CDR1 SEHNR and CDR2 FQNEAQ (reference sequence). J lost 0 bases, V lost 4 bases, and 12 bases had no gene match. This CDR3 contains 18 residues. The CDR3 spells CASSSLAVAGSSYNEQFF. As DNA, the CDR3 is TGTGCCAGCAGCTCATTGGCGGTAGCGGGTAGCTCCTACAATGAGCAGTTCTTC.

The table lists this clonotype with a few counts. The V and J genes are TRBV19 and TRBJ1-1; 8 bases align to TRBD1. The CDR3 spans 15 residues. V shed 7 bases and J 1 base; nucleotides not matched to a gene: 8. The germline V gene has CDR1 LNHDA and CDR2 SQIVND (reference sequence). This chain's CDR3 is CASIRGGTGNTEAFF. The CDR3 DNA reads as TGTGCCAGTATTCGAGGAGGGACAGGGAACACTGAAGCTTTCTTT.

The chain is built from TRBV6-1 and TRBJ1-2, with a weak D call TRBD1 (5 bases). With 7 bases removed from V and 4 bases from J, the gap between germline ends came to 10 bases. The CDR3 spans 12 residues. Germline CDR1 reads MNHNS; CDR2 reads SASEGT. The CDR3 here is CASTPGPYGYTF. CDR3 nucleotides: TGTGCCAGCACGCCAGGGCCCTATGGCTACACCTTC.

DNA of the CDR3: TGCAGCGGCTACAAGACCGACTATGGCTACACCTTC. Translating it yields CSGYKTDYGYTF. J is TRBJ1-2 and V is TRBV29-1; D ambiguous. Trimming cost V 7 bases and J 3 bases, with 12 bases left between them. Germline CDR1 reads SQVTM; CDR2 reads ANQGSEA. CDR3 size: 12 residues.

This chain links TRBV6-2 or TRBV6-3 with TRBJ2-7; D is unclear. The V end lost 2 bases, the J end lost 0 bases, and 11 bases lay between the germline ends. From germline, CDR1 is MNHEY and CDR2 SVGEGT. The length of the CDR3 is 15 residues. CDR3 in DNA: TGTGCCAGCAGTTACGAAGGGCCTAACTCCTACGAGCAGTACTTC. It is translated as CASSYEGPNSYEQYF.

The sample holds a few counts of this clonotype. The chain has TRBV7-8 and TRBJ1-4, with D tentatively TRBD1 (5 bases). Germline V gene data show CDR1 as SGHVS and CDR2 as FQNEAQ. Trimming removed 4 bases at V and 6 bases at J, with 9 bases between. The CDR3 runs 13 residues. The CDR3 here is CASSSQGYEKLFF. CDR3 nucleotide sequence: TGTGCCAGCAGCTCCCAGGGATATGAAAAACTGTTTTTT.

This clonotype occurred a few times. This chain connects TRBV27 to TRBJ2-6, with D possibly TRBD1 on 5 matching bases. V was shortened by 6 bases and J by 2 bases, with 14 bases between the two germline ends. Germline V lookup: CDR1 MNHEY, CDR2 SMNVEV (reference sequence). The CDR3 length is 16 residues. This chain's CDR3 is CASRARAQAGANVLTF. The DNA for the CDR3 is TGTGCCAGCAGGGCCAGGGCCCAGGCTGGGGCCAACGTCCTGACTTTC. Filled out from reference TRBV27 and TRBJ2-6, the complete variable domain reads EAQVTQNPRYLITVTGKKLTVTCSQNMNHEYMSWYRQDPGLGLRQIYYSMNVEVTDKGDVPEGYKVSRKEKRNFPLILESPSPNQTSLYFCASRARAQAGANVLTFGAGSRLTVL.

This clonotype was detected many times. This sequence joins TRBV2 and TRBJ1-4; D may be TRBD1 (6 bases). The CDR3 totals 19 residues. V was pared by 8 bases and J by 0 bases, with 25 bases between. The germline V gene encodes CDR1 SNHLY and CDR2 FYNNEI. The CDR3 here is CASALGSWGAPSTNEKLFF. The CDR3 bases are TGTGCCAGCGCGCTGGGGAGTTGGGGGGCTCCCTCAACTAATGAAAAACTGTTTTTT.

The chain's CDR3 is CASSSRTSGGAPDTQYF. CDR3 coding DNA: TGTGCCAGCAGCTCGCGGACTAGCGGGGGAGCACCAGATACGCAGTATTTT. The chain joins TRBV5-4 to TRBJ2-3; TRBD2 aligns across 13 bases. Germline V gene sequence: CDR1 SGHNT, CDR2 YYREEE (reference sequence). The V and J ends lost 3 bases and 4 bases, in that order; junction bases with no gene match: 8. This CDR3 comprises 17 residues.

The V call is TRBV4-3, the J call TRBJ1-6; 9 nucleotides agree with TRBD1. Unmatched junction bases numbered 8, after V lost 0 bases and J lost 8 bases. This CDR3 spans 17 amino acids. CDR1 and CDR2 from the germline V gene are LGHNA and YSLEER. CDR3 DNA: TGCGCCAGCAGCCAAGATCTCAGGGACAGGGTGGATTCACCCCTCCACTTT. Residues: CASSQDLRDRVDSPLHF.

This clonotype appeared a few times. In nucleotides, the CDR3 is TGTGCCAGCAGTTTAGTGGCACTAGCGGGGGGGCCGGTATACAATGAGCAGTTCTTC. This translates into CASSLVALAGGPVYNEQFF. This sequence joins TRBV12-3 or TRBV12-4 and TRBJ2-1, with TRBD2 matching 13 bases. J lost 4 bases, V lost 1 base, and 10 bases had no gene match. CDR3 length equals 19 residues.